This passage covers 10 T cell receptor beta chains from one sample sequenced in a study of graft-versus-host responses after intestinal transplantation. These receptors are not linked to any known antigen. Sequencing was performed with immunoSEQ multiplex PCR; in TCRdb, only in-frame clones are kept and a portion is missing. Here the sample spans roughly 120,000 clones, around nine tenths being singletons. The sample was unstimulated CD4+ T cells sorted from spleen or lymph node cells, taken before transplant. The source is a human donor who was the organ donor for an intestinal transplant.

The V gene is TRBV30, the J gene TRBJ2-1, with unresolved D. The CDR3 contains 11 residues. V shed 0 bases and J shed 13 bases, with 10 bases lying between them. Germline CDR1 reads GTSNPN; CDR2 reads SVGIG (reference sequence). As DNA, the CDR3 is TGTGCCTGGAGTGTTGGGGTAGATCAGTTCTTC. This codes for CAWSVGVDQFF.

The chain has TRBV25-1 and TRBJ2-3; D remains unclear. The CDR3 is 12 amino acids. Germline assignment: CDR1 MGHDK and CDR2 SYGVNS. Trimming cost V 7 bases and J 2 bases, with 7 bases left between them. CDR3 in DNA: TGTGCCAGCACCGGAAACACAGATACGCAGTATTTT. Translated, it gives CASTGNTDTQYF.

The chain has TRBV2 and TRBJ2-1; TRBD2 matches 12 bases. Germline assignment: CDR1 SNHLY and CDR2 FYNNEI. J was trimmed by 4 bases and V by 4 bases; bases with no gene match: 2. The CDR3 has 15 amino acids. CDR3 residues: CASSGLAGAYNEQFF. In nucleotides, the CDR3 is TGTGCCAGCAGTGGACTAGCGGGAGCTTACAATGAGCAGTTCTTC.

J is TRBJ1-2 and V is TRBV5-1; 7 bases agree with TRBD1. Germline V gene sequence: CDR1 SGHRS, CDR2 YFSETQ. The V segment lost 0 bases and the J segment 4 bases; nucleotides outside the gene matches: 3. The CDR3 consists of 14 residues. DNA of the CDR3: TGCGCCAGCAGCTTGGAAGCAGGGGGCTATGGCTACACCTTC. It yields the protein CASSLEAGGYGYTF. The whole variable domain, filled in from reference TRBV5-1 and TRBJ1-2, reads KAGVTQTPRYLIKTRGQQVTLSCSPISGHRSVSWYQQTPGQGLQFLFEYFSETQRNKGNFPGRFSGRQFSNSRSEMNVSTLELGDSALYLCASSLEAGGYGYTFGSGTRLTVV.

The chain joins TRBV5-6 to TRBJ2-7, with 10 positions matching TRBD1. This CDR3 spans 14 amino acids. In germline, CDR1 is SGHDT, CDR2 YYEEEE. J was trimmed by 6 bases and V by 4 bases; bases with no gene match: 7. CDR3 amino acids: CASSPGTGVGEQYF. CDR3 DNA sequence: TGTGCCAGCAGCCCGGGGACAGGGGTTGGCGAGCAGTACTTC. Looking up the rest from reference TRBV5-6 and TRBJ2-7 gives the full variable domain: DAGVTQSPTHLIKTRGQQVTLRCSPKSGHDTVSWYQQALGQGPQFIFQYYEEEERQRGNFPDRFSGHQFPNYSSELNVNALLLGDSALYLCASSPGTGVGEQYFGPGTRLTVT.

The chain couples TRBV18 to TRBJ2-2; 11 bases fit TRBD1. Germline CDR1 reads KGHSH; CDR2 reads LQKENI. CDR3 size: 17 residues. The J segment lost 1 base and the V segment lost 0 bases, leaving 1 base of the junction unmatched. The CDR3 coding sequence is TGTGCCAGCTCACCACCGGACAGGGGGCTGAACACCGGGGAGCTGTTTTTT. It is translated as CASSPPDRGLNTGELFF. Full variable domain (rest looked up from reference TRBV18 and TRBJ2-2): NAGVMQNPRHLVRRRGQEARLRCSPMKGHSHVYWYRQLPEEGLKFMVYLQKENIIDESGMPKERFSAEFPKEGPSILRIQQVVRGDSAAYFCASSPPDRGLNTGELFFGEGSRLTVL.

J is TRBJ2-7 and V is TRBV6-5; D is perhaps TRBD2 (6 bases). Germline V gene data show CDR1 as MNHEY and CDR2 as SVGAGI. The V end lost 2 bases, the J end lost 6 bases, and 17 bases lay between the germline ends. The CDR3 runs to 15 residues. The CDR3 is CASSYIGTERREQYF. The CDR3 bases are TGTGCCAGCAGTTACATCGGGACTGAGAGGCGCGAGCAGTACTTC.

The V call is TRBV5-4, the J call TRBJ1-2; D gene unclear. V was shortened by 0 bases and J by 0 bases, with 6 bases between the two germline ends. CDR3 length equals 14 residues. CDR1 and CDR2 (germline): SGHNT, YYREEE (reference sequence). The CDR3 coding sequence is TGTGCCAGCAGCTTGGGATCCCCTAACTATGGCTACACCTTC. Its protein product is CASSLGSPNYGYTF.

V is TRBV7-6 and J is TRBJ2-3; TRBD1 agrees at 7 bases. With 4 bases clipped from V and 1 base from J, the junction kept 2 bases outside the gene matches. Germline-derived CDR1 and CDR2 are SGHVS and FNYEAQ. The CDR3 is 14 residues long. CDR3: CASSSGTGTDTQYF. Here the CDR3 DNA reads TGTGCCAGCAGCTCCGGGACAGGCACAGATACGCAGTATTTT.

This chain connects TRBV4-1 to TRBJ2-3, with a weak D call TRBD2 (6 bases). The CDR3 extends over 15 amino acids. Trimming removed 4 bases from V and 6 bases from J, with 17 bases in between. Germline CDR1 is MGHRA and CDR2 is YSYEKL. DNA of the CDR3: TGCGCCAGCAGCCCCGGGACTGTGCTCTCGGATACGCAGTATTTT. This encodes CASSPGTVLSDTQYF.